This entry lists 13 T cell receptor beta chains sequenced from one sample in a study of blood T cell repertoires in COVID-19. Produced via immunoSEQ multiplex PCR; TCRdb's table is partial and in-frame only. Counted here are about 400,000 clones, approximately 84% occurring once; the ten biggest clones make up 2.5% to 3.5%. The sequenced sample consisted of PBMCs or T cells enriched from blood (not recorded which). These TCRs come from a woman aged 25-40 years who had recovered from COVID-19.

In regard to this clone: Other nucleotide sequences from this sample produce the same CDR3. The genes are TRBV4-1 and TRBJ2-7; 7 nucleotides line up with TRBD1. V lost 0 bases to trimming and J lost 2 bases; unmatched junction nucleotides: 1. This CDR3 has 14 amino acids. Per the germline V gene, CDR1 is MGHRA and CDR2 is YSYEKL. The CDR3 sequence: CASSQDRGPYEQYF. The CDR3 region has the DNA TGCGCCAGCAGCCAAGATAGGGGGCCCTACGAGCAGTACTTC.

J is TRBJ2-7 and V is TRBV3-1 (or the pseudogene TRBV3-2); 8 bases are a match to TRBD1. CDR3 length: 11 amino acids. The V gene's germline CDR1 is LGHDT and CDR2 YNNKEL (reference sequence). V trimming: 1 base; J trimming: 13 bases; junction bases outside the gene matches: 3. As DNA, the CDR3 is TGTGCCAGCAGCCAAGGACAGGGGCAATACTTC. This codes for CASSQGQGQYF.

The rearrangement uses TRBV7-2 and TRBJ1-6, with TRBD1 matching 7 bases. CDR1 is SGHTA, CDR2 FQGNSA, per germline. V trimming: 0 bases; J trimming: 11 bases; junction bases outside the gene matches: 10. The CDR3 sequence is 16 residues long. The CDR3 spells CASSLARTGTVTPLHF. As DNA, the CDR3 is TGTGCCAGCAGCTTAGCAAGGACAGGAACGGTCACACCCCTCCACTTT.

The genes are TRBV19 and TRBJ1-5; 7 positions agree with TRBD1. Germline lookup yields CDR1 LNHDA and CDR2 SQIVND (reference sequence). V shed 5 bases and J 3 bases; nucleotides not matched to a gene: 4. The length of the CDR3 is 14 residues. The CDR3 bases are TGTGCCAGTAGTGCGGGACAGCTCAATCAGCCCCAGCATTTT. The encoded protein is CASSAGQLNQPQHF.

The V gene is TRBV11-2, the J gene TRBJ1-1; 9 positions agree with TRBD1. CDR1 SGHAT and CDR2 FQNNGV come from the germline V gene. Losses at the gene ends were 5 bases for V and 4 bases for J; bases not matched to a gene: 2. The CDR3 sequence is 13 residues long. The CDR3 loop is CASSTGGLTEAFF. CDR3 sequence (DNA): TGTGCCAGCAGCACAGGGGGCCTCACTGAAGCTTTCTTT.

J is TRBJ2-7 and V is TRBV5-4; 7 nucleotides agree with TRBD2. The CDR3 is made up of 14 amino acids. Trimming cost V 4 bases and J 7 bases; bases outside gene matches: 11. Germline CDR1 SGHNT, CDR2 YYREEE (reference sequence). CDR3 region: CASSKEGLGWEQYF. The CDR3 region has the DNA TGTGCCAGCAGCAAAGAAGGACTAGGCTGGGAGCAGTACTTC.

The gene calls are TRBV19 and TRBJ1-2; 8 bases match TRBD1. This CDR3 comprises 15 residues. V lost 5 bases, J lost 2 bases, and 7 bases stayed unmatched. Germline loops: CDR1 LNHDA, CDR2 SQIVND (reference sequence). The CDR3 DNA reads TGTGCCAGTAGTCTTCGGGGACAGGAGAACTATGGCTACACCTTC. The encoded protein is CASSLRGQENYGYTF.

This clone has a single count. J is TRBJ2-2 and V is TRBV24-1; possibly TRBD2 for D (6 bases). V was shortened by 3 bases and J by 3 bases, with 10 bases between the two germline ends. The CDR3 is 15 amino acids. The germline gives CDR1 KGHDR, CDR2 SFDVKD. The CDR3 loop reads CATSDGDFYTGELFF. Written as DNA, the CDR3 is TGTGCCACCAGTGATGGGGACTTCTACACCGGGGAGCTGTTTTTT.

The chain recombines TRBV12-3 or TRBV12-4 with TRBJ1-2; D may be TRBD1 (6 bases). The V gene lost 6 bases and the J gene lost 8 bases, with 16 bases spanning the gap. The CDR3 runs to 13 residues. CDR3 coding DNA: TGTGCCAGCAGACGAAACAGGGTCGACGGCTACACCTTC. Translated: CASRRNRVDGYTF.

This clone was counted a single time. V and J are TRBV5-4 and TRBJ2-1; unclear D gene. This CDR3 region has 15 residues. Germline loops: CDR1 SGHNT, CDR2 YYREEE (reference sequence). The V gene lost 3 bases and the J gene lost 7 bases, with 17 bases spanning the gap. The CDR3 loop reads CASSSFGSSRNEQFF. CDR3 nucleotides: TGTGCCAGCAGCTCTTTCGGATCGAGCAGGAATGAGCAGTTCTTC.

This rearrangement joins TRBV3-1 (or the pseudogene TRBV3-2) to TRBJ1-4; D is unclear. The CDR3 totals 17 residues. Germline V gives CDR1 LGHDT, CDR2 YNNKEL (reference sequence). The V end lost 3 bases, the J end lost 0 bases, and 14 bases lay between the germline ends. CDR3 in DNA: TGTGCCAGCAGCCACAGTAGGAGGATTGCAACTAATGAAAAACTGTTTTTT. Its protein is CASSHSRRIATNEKLFF.

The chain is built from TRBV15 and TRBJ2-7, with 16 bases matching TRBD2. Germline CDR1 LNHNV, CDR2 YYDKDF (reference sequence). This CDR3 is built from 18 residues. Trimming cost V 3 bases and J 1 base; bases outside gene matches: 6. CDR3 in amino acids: CATSSQGLAGGPSYEQYF. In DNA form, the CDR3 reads TGTGCCACCAGCAGCCAGGGACTAGCGGGGGGGCCTTCCTACGAGCAGTACTTC.

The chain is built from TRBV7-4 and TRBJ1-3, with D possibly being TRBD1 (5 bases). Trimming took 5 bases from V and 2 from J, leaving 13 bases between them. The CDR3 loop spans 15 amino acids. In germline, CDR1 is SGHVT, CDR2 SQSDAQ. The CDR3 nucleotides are TGTGCCAGCAGCCCCTCCAGGGTGCCTGGAAACACCATATATTTT. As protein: CASSPSRVPGNTIYF.